This entry lists 10 T cell receptor beta chains sequenced from one sample in a study of memory CD8 T cells in hepatitis C reinfection. As to time point: peak reinfection, 3 to 8 weeks after reinfection detection. The sorted cells went straight to TCR sequencing with no prior in vitro expansion. Assay: immunoSEQ multiplex PCR; the TCRdb copy retains only in-frame clones and omits some. Among 40,000 to 45,000 clones, around 89% were seen once, and the ten largest hold 1% to 1.5%. Sequencing was carried out using naive CD8+ T cells sorted from blood. These TCRs come from a man in his late teens or twenties with hepatitis C virus infection.

This chain connects TRBV6-6 to TRBJ1-5, with 9 bases fitting TRBD1. CDR3 length: 15 amino acids. CDR1 is MNHNY, CDR2 SVGAGI, per germline (reference sequence). J lost 7 bases, V lost 0 bases, and 4 bases had no gene match. This chain's CDR3 is CASSYSQGAGQPQHF. The CDR3 DNA sequence: TGTGCCAGCAGTTACTCACAGGGGGCAGGACAGCCCCAGCATTTT.

CDR3 amino acids: CANRGAGNTEAFF. The CDR3, as DNA: TGTGCCAACCGCGGTGCCGGGAACACTGAAGCTTTCTTT. The chain carries TRBV6-1 and TRBJ1-1, with no clear D. This CDR3 comprises 13 residues. Germline CDR1 reads MNHNS; CDR2 reads SASEGT. Trimming stripped 10 bases from V and 1 base from J, with 13 bases between.

V is TRBV5-4 and J is TRBJ1-2; perhaps TRBD1 as D (6 bases). The CDR3 covers 17 residues. Germline V lookup: CDR1 SGHNT, CDR2 YYREEE (reference sequence). The V gene lost 0 bases and the J gene lost 6 bases, with 21 bases spanning the gap. The chain's CDR3 is CASSLEGGQWDRDGYTF. Here the CDR3 DNA reads TGTGCCAGCAGCTTGGAAGGGGGTCAATGGGATAGGGATGGCTACACCTTC.

This chain uses TRBV29-1 with TRBJ2-7; 9 bases align to TRBD1. CDR3 length: 13 amino acids. V shed 7 bases and J 6 bases; nucleotides not matched to a gene: 10. Germline CDR1 SQVTM, CDR2 ANQGSEA. DNA for the CDR3: TGCAGCGCCCGAGGACAGGGGTTGGGCGAGCAGTACTTC. It specifies CSARGQGLGEQYF.

The chain couples TRBV25-1 to TRBJ2-1; perhaps TRBD2 as D (5 bases). Germline V lookup: CDR1 MGHDK, CDR2 SYGVNS. This CDR3 comprises 16 residues. V was cut by 0 bases and J by 0 bases, with 9 bases left in between. The CDR3 sequence is CASSEYVGSSYNEQFF. DNA for the CDR3: TGTGCCAGCAGTGAATATGTTGGGAGCTCCTACAATGAGCAGTTCTTC.

V usage is TRBV7-3 and J usage is TRBJ2-5, with 11 bases aligning to TRBD2. This CDR3 spans 16 amino acids. CDR1 is SGHTA and CDR2 is FQGTGA in the germline V gene. J was trimmed by 5 bases and V by 4 bases; bases with no gene match: 9. CDR3 amino acids: CASSSLAGGPLETQYF. CDR3 bases: TGTGCCAGCAGCTCCTTAGCGGGAGGGCCCTTGGAGACCCAGTACTTC.

This chain links TRBV27 with TRBJ2-2; 11 nucleotides align to TRBD1. Germline CDR1 MNHEY, CDR2 SMNVEV (reference sequence). The CDR3 contains 17 residues. The trim removed 1 base at V and 4 bases at J, leaving 5 bases unmatched. The CDR3 sequence is CASSLYWGTGGTGELFF. The CDR3 DNA is TGTGCCAGCAGTTTATATTGGGGGACAGGGGGCACCGGGGAGCTGTTTTTT.

V and J are TRBV11-3 and TRBJ2-1, with D unclear. CDR3 length equals 16 residues. Trimming took off 5 bases at V and 6 bases at J, with 20 bases between the two ends. Germline V gene data show CDR1 as SGHNT and CDR2 as YENEEA. DNA of the CDR3: TGTGCCAGCAGCCAACTATGGCCTCTAGAGTCCAATGAGCAGTTCTTC. Translating gives CASSQLWPLESNEQFF.

This clone was seen a handful of times. This chain connects TRBV6-6 to TRBJ1-1; possibly TRBD1 for D (5 bases). The germline V and J ends were trimmed by 4 bases and 3 bases, with 15 bases remaining between them. The CDR3 is 15 residues long. The germline V gene encodes CDR1 MNHNY and CDR2 SVGAGI (reference sequence). CDR3 loop: CASSSDDSWDTEAFF. CDR3 bases: TGTGCCAGCAGTTCGGATGACAGCTGGGACACTGAAGCTTTCTTT.

This CDR3 is CASSLSSIGAYEQYF. For the CDR3, the DNA is TGTGCCAGCAGTTTATCTTCGATAGGAGCCTACGAGCAGTACTTC. V gene TRBV27 combines with J gene TRBJ2-7; D gene ambiguous. Trimming removed 0 bases at V and 2 bases at J, with 11 bases between. This CDR3 has 15 residues. Germline CDR1 and CDR2: MNHEY and SMNVEV (reference sequence).